The clone carrying this TCR beta chain appeared once. Its target is not known. The data were produced by immunoSEQ multiplex PCR, yet TCRdb's version contains in-frame clones alone and is incomplete. Of more than 80,000 clones listed, roughly 90% are singletons. The data were taken from a study of T cell responses to AZD1222 COVID-19 vaccine. The study, taken as a whole, reports: The study found vaccine-associated CD4 TCRs spanning spike, dominant at 160-218 and 743-854. Repertoires in all cases were sampled only once the peak T cell response had passed. At study baseline, merely several AZD1222 recipients were seropositive. Donors in the cohort were predominantly white British and more often female, and clonal diversity was possibly underestimated.

The V gene lost 4 bases and the J gene lost 1 base, with 11 bases spanning the gap. The CDR3 has 14 amino acids. Germline loops: CDR1 SGHTS, CDR2 YDEGEE. The sample in question was peripheral blood, obtained on day 0 of AZD1222 vaccination. This clonotype was obtained from an adult in good health. This chain links TRBV5-8 with TRBJ2-5, with D uncertain. CDR3 loop: CASSPANGQETQYF. DNA for the CDR3: TGTGCCAGCAGCCCGGCGAACGGCCAAGAGACCCAGTACTTC.